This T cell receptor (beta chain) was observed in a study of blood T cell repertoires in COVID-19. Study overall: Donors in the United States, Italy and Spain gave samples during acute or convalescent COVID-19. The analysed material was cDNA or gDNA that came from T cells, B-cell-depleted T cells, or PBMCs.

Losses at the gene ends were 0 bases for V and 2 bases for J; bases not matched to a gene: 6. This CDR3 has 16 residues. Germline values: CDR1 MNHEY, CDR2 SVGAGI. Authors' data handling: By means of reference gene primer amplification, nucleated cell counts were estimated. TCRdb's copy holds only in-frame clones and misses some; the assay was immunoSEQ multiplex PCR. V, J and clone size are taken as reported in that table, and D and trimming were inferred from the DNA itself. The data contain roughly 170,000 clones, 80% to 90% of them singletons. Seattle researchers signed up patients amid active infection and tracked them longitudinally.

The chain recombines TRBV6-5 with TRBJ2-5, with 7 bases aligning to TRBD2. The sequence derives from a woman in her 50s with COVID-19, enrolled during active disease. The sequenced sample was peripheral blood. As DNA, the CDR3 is TGTGCCAGCAGTTACTCGAGGGCTAGCGGTCAAGAGACCCAGTACTTC. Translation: CASSYSRASGQETQYF.